The present T cell receptor (beta chain) was sequenced within a study of blood T cell repertoires in COVID-19 (dated by TCRdb to between 2020 and 2021). Turning to the overall study: Samples from collaborators originated in the United States, Italy and Spain and spanned both the acute and convalescent phases of COVID-19. The material from the prospective study consisted of cDNA or gDNA derived from T cells, B-cell-depleted T cells, or PBMCs. Subjects who had been exposed to COVID-19, were actively infected with it, or had recovered from it provided the deeply sampled blood TCRbeta repertoires that made up the dataset. The repertoires were released in a freely available public database intended as a resource for research on the immune response to SARS-CoV-2. Samples were obtained from the ongoing ImmuneRACE study (first 160 participants) and from about 1,300 subjects provided by 6 global collaborators. A de-identified subject ID, COVID-19 status, age in years and sex were almost always included in the sample metadata. HLA class I and class II types, where available, came from metadata supplied by the sample provider rather than from assay-based typing. Summary of the overall study and its limitations: How much clinical and demographic metadata was included differed by source and by participant, and the metadata was provided uncurated.

The immunoSEQ Assay, a bias-controlled multiplex PCR, was used to amplify TCRbeta CDR3 regions from genomic DNA. The study's processing was this. Within the assay, amplification of reference gene primers was used to estimate how many nucleated cells each sample contained. To quantify the absolute abundance of each unique TCRbeta CDR3 rearrangement, sequence reads were collapsed and filtered. Productive Simpson clonality was computed per sample as the square root of Simpson's diversity index over productive rearrangements. TCRdb obtained this table from immuneACCESS and retained in-frame rearrangements with V and J assigned. These tables miss some clones; where compared with another copy, unresolved V genes account for less than half of the shortfall, and the remainder is unexplained. From that table come the V and J calls and clone size; the DNA was used to work out D and trimming. This sample comprises some 150,000 clones, approximately 80% of them detected only once. The leading ten clones occupy 10% to 15% of the sample.

Comments on this clone: What this receptor recognizes is not known. No qualities accompany the bases; no much larger clone lies one base away.

Trimming takes 4 bases off V and 3 bases off J; junction bases not matched to a gene: 10. The germline V gene encodes CDR1 SGHRS and CDR2 YFSETQ. The CDR3 starts with the cysteine, ends with the phenylalanine, and has 15 residues. CDR3 DNA only is kept here, 45 bases in frame from base 1. Each collaborating institution followed its own protocols to collect whole blood in K2EDTA tubes. For TCRbeta analysis, collaborators shipped samples as frozen whole blood, isolated PBMCs, or DNA extracted from either of those sample types. The TCR sequence derives from a man in his sixties with active or convalescent COVID-19. The specimen was peripheral blood. The rearrangement joined TRBV5-1 to TRBJ2-7, with 7 bases matching TRBD2. The CDR3 sequence is CASSLYGGYGYEQYF. The nucleotides read TGCGCCAGCAGCCTTTACGGGGGGTACGGCTACGAGCAGTACTTC.